This paragraph reports one T cell receptor beta chain. Its matching antigen is unknown. This record belongs to a study of T cell responses to AZD1222 COVID-19 vaccine. The wider study: Pooled in the analysis were second doses at about 4 or about 12 weeks.

Study-level findings and limits: The study found vaccine-associated CD4 TCRs spanning spike, dominant at 160-218 and 743-854. The study reported that nearly half of spike-specific TCRs target unmutated variant regions.

The germline V gene encodes CDR1 MDHEN and CDR2 SYDVKM. The CDR3 totals 12 residues. Trimming cost V 1 base and J 10 bases, with 10 bases left between them. Data came from immunoSEQ multiplex PCR; TCRdb stores just in-frame clones and leaves some out. Here the sample spans 160,000 or so clones, roughly 90% being singletons. The starting material was peripheral blood, obtained on day 0 of AZD1222 vaccination. The chain has TRBV28 and TRBJ1-1; D remains ambiguous. The receptor's source is an adult in good health. The CDR3, as DNA: TGTGCCAGCAGTTTATCCCCGGCAGGAGCTTTCTTT. Translation: CASSLSPAGAFF.